This TCR beta chain was sequenced during a study of CD8+ T cells in alopecia areata. This clone was seen a few times. Any gene name here is a mouse gene name. The read terminates 4 residues ahead of where the CDR3 ends, so the germline J gene completes it. The CDR3 has 14 residues. Germline V lookup: CDR1 SNHLY, CDR2 FYNGKV (reference sequence). With V trimmed by 11 bases and J by 1 base, 3 bases remained unmatched. Markers including CD4, CD8alpha, NKG2D and NKG2ACE guided sorting of pooled cutaneous lymph node cells. As the sequencing template, cDNA was produced by extracting RNA and reverse transcribing it. Clones were read by immunoSEQ multiplex PCR, and TCRdb kept only the in-frame ones, dropping some. Recorded here are under 350,000 clones, none singletons.

What was sequenced was CD4+ T cells sorted from a lymph node. The V and J genes are TRBV3 and TRBJ2-2; 11 positions agree with TRBD2. The receptor was isolated from a C3H/HeJ mouse with alopecia areata. The strain is characterized by the MHC haplotype H2-k. CDR3 residues: CARGTGGNTGQLYF. CDR3 bases read: TGTGCCCGCGGGACTGGGGGAAACACCGGG. The full variable domain, in which reference TRBV3 and TRBJ2-2 provide the parts outside the CDR3, is GPKVLQIPSHQIIDMGQMVTLNCDPVSNHLYFYWYKQILGQQMEFLVNFYNGKVMEKSKLFKDQFSVERPDGSYFTLKIQPTALEDSAVYFCARGTGGNTGQLYFGEGSKLTVL.